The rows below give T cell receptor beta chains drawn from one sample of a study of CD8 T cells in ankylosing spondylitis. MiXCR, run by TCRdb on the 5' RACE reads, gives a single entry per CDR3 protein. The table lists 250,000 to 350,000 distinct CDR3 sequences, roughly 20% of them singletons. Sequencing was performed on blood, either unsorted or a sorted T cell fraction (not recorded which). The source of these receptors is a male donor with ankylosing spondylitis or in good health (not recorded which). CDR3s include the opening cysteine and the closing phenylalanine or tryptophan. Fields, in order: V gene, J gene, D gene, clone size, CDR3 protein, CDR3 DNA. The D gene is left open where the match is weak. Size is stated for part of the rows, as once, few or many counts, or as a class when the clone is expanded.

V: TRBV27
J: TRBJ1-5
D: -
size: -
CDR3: CASSLLVKGGPQHF
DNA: TGTGCCAGCAGTTTACTTGTGAAAGGAGGCCCCCAGCATTTT

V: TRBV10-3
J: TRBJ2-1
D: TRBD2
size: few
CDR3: CAISSGGAYNEQFF
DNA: TGTGCCATCAGTAGCGGGGGGGCCTACAATGAGCAGTTCTTC

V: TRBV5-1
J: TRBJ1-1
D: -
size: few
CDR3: CASSLVRGTNTEAFF
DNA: TGCGCCAGCAGCTTAGTCAGGGGAACGAACACTGAAGCTTTCTTT

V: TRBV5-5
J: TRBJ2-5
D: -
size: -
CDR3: CASSLGFGYQETQYF
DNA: TGTGCCAGCAGCTTGGGGTTCGGGTACCAAGAGACCCAGTACTTC

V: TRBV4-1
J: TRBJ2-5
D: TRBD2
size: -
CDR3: CASSQVFAGGRETQYF
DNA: TGCGCCAGCAGCCAAGTGTTCGCGGGAGGCAGGGAGACCCAGTACTTC

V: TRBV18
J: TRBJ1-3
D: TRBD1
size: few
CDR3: CASSPLGTGGTSGNTIYF
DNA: TGTGCCAGCTCACCACTGGGGACAGGGGGCACTTCTGGAAACACCATATATTTT

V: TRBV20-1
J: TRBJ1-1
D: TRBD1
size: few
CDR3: CSATDRGNTEAFF
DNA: TGCAGTGCAACCGACAGGGGGAACACTGAAGCTTTCTTT

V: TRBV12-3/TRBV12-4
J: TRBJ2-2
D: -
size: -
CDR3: CASSHRQVANTGELFF
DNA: TGTGCCAGCAGTCACCGACAAGTCGCGAACACCGGGGAGCTGTTTTTT

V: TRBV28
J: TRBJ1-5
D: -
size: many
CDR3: CASSVNQPQHF
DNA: TGTGCCAGCAGCGTTAATCAGCCCCAGCATTTT

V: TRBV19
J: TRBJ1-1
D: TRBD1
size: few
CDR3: CASSTDRVAEAFF
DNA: TGTGCCAGTAGTACCGACAGGGTTGCTGAAGCTTTCTTT

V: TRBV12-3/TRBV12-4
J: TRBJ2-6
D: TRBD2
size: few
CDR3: CASKPSGRSGANVLTF
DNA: TGTGCCAGCAAACCTAGCGGGAGGTCTGGGGCCAACGTTCTGACTTTC

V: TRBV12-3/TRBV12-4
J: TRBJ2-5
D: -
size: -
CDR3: CASSSGVGTQYF
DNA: TGTGCCAGCAGTTCAGGGGTGGGGACCCAGTACTTC

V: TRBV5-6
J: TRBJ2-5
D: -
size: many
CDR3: CASSLSGDQETQYF
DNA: TGTGCCAGCAGCTTGTCAGGGGACCAAGAGACCCAGTACTTC

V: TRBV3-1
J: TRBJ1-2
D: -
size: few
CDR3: CASSGLTGTHGYTF
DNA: TGTGCCAGCAGCGGCCTAACCGGGACCCATGGCTACACCTTC

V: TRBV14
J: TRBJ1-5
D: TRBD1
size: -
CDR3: CASRKGQGFGNQPQHF
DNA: TGTGCCAGCAGGAAGGGACAGGGGTTTGGCAATCAGCCCCAGCATTTT

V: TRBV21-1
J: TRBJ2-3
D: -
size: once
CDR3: CASSPKAPRLANSSTDTQYF
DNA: TGTGCCAGCAGCCCAAAGGCCCCCAGGCTAGCCAACTCTAGCACAGATACGCAGTATTTT

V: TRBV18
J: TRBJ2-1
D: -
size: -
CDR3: CASSPPGPNEQFF
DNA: TGTGCCAGCTCACCACCGGGCCCGAATGAGCAGTTCTTC

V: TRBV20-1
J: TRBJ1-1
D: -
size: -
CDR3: CSARRVGVTTEAFF
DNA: TGCAGTGCTAGGCGGGTTGGGGTAACCACTGAAGCTTTCTTT

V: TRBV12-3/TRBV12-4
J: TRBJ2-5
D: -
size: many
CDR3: CASSLSGTWGETQYF
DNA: TGTGCCAGCAGTCTGTCTGGGACCTGGGGGGAGACCCAGTACTTC

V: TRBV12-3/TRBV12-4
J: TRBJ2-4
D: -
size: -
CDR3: CASSLDPVTAKNIQYF
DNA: TGTGCCAGCAGTTTAGACCCGGTAACGGCCAAAAACATTCAGTACTTC

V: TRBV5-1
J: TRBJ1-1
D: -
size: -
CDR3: CASSLTGTTNTEAFF
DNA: TGCGCCAGCAGCTTGACAGGGACTACGAACACTGAAGCTTTCTTT

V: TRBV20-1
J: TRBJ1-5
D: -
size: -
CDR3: CSAKTRGSNQPQHF
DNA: TGCAGTGCTAAGACGAGGGGAAGCAATCAGCCCCAGCATTTT

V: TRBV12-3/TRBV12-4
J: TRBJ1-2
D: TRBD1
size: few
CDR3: CASSSETGGRPNGFRGYTF
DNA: TGTGCCAGCAGTTCCGAAACAGGGGGGCGGCCTAACGGTTTTAGGGGCTACACCTTC

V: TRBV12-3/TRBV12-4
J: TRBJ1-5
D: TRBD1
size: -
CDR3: CASTLTGGPNQPQHF
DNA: TGTGCCAGCACCCTGACAGGGGGCCCGAATCAGCCCCAGCATTTT

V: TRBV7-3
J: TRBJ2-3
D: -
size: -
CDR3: CASRLTSTDTQYF
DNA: TGTGCCAGCAGGTTGACCAGCACAGATACGCAGTATTTT

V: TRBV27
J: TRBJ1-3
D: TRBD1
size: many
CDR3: CASSPGDSYSGNTIYF
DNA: TGTGCCAGCAGTCCAGGGGACAGCTACTCTGGAAACACCATATATTTT

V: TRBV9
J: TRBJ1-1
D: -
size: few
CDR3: CASSVGGYDTEAFF
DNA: TGTGCCAGCAGCGTCGGGGGTTACGACACTGAAGCTTTCTTT

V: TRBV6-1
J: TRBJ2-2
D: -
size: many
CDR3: CASSDRSGELFF
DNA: TGTGCCAGCAGCGACAGGTCCGGGGAGCTGTTTTTT

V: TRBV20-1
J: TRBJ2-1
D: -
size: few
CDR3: CSASFTRGSSYNEQFF
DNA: TGCAGTGCTAGTTTTACCCGGGGAAGCTCCTACAATGAGCAGTTCTTC

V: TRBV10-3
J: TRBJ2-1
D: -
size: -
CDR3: CAISDAEGRPHGEQFF
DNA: TGTGCCATCAGTGACGCCGAGGGGCGACCACACGGGGAGCAGTTCTTC

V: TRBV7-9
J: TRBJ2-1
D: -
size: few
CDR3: CASEPGEMMPYNEQFF
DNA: TGTGCCAGCGAACCCGGGGAGATGATGCCCTACAATGAGCAGTTCTTC

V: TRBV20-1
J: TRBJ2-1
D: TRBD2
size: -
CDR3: CSARASGGINEQFF
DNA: TGCAGTGCTAGAGCTAGCGGGGGGATCAATGAGCAGTTCTTC

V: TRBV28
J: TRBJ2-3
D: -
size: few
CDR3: CASRRGSEGTDTQYF
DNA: TGTGCCAGCAGGAGGGGCTCGGAGGGCACAGATACGCAGTATTTT

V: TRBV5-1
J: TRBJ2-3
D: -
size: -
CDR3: CASRVGRTDTQYF
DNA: TGCGCCAGCCGAGTCGGCCGCACAGATACGCAGTATTTT

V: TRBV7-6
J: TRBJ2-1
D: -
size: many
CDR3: CASSLDLGPDNEQFF
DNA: TGTGCCAGCAGCTTAGACCTAGGTCCCGACAATGAGCAGTTCTTC

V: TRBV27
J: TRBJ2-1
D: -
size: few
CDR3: CASSFDLLVGVGRADPSSYNEQFF
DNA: TGTGCCAGCAGTTTTGATCTTTTAGTGGGCGTGGGTCGAGCGGACCCAAGCTCCTACAATGAGCAGTTCTTC

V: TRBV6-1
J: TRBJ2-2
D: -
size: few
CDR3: CASSQPGGSTGELFF
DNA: TGTGCCAGCAGCCAACCGGGTGGGTCCACCGGGGAGCTGTTTTTT

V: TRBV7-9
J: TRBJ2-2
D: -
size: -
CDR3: CASSSDSFRATGELFF
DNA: TGTGCCAGCAGCTCCGACAGCTTTAGGGCCACCGGGGAGCTGTTTTTT

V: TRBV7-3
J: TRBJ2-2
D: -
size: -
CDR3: CASSSGPNTGELFF
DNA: TGTGCCAGCTCTTCAGGCCCGAACACCGGGGAGCTGTTTTTT

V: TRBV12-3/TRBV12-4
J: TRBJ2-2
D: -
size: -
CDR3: CACSFLPRGAPRGTGELFF
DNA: TGTGCCTGCAGTTTCTTACCAAGGGGCGCCCCAAGAGGGACCGGGGAGCTGTTTTTT

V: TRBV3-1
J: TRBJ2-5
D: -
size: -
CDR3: CASSLAPDGWETQYF
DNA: TGTGCCAGCAGCCTTGCCCCCGACGGGTGGGAGACCCAGTACTTC